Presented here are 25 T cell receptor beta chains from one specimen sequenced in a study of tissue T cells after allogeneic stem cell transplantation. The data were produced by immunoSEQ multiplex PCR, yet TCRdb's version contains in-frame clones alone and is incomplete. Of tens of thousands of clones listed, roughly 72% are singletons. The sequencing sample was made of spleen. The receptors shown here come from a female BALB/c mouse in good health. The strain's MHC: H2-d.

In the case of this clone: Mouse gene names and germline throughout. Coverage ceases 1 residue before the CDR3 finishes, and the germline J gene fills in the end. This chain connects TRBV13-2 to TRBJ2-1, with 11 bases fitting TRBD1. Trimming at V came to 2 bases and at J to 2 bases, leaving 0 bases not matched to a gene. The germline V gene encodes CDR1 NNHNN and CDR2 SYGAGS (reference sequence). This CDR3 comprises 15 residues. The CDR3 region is CASGEGQGDYAEQFF. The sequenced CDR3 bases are TGTGCCAGCGGTGAGGGACAGGGGGACTATGCTGAGCAGTTC.

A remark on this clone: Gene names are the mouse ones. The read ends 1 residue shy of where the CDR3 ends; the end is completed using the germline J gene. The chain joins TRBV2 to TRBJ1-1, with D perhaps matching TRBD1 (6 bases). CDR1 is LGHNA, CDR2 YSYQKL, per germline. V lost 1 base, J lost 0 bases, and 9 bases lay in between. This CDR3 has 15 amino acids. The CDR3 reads CASSQAGTTNTEVFF. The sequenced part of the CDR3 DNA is TGTGCCAGCAGCCAAGCCGGGACAACAAACACAGAAGTCTTC.

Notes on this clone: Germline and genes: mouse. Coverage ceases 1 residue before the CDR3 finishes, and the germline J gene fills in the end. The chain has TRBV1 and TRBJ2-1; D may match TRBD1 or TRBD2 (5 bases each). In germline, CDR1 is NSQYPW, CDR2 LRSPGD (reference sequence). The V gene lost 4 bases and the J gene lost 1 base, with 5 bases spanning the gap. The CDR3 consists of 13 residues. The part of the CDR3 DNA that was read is TGCACCTGCAGTGGGGGGAACTATGCTGAGCAGTTC. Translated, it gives CTCSGGNYAEQF. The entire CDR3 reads CTCSGGNYAEQFF.

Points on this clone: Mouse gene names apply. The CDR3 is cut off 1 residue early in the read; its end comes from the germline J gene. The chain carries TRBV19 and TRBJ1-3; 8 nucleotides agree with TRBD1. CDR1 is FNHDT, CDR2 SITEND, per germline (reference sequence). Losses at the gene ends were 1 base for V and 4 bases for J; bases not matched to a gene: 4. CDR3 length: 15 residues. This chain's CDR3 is CASSIYRGRGNTLYF. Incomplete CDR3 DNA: TGTGCCAGCAGTATATACAGGGGGAGAGGAAATACGCTCTAT.

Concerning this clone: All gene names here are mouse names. CDR3 sequence reads: CASSLRDRVYAEQFF. CDR3 DNA (partial): TGTGCTAGCAGTCTTCGGGACAGGGTCTATGCTGAGCAGTTC. The chain is built from TRBV29 and TRBJ2-1; TRBD1 matches 9 bases. The CDR3 end lies 1 residue beyond the end of the read and is filled in from the germline J gene. Germline assignment: CDR1 MSHET and CDR2 SYDVDS. The CDR3 extends over 15 amino acids. The trim removed 5 bases at V and 3 bases at J, leaving 5 bases unmatched.

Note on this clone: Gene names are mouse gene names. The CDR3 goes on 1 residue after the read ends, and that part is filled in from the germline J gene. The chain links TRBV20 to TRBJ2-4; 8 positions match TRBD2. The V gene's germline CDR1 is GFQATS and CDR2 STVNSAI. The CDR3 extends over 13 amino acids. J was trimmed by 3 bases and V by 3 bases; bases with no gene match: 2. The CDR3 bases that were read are TGTGGTGCTAGCTGGGGGGCCCAAAACACCTTGTAC. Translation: CGASWGAQNTLY. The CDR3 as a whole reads CGASWGAQNTLYF. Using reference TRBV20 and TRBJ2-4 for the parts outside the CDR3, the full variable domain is GALVYQYPRRTICKSGTSMRMECQAVGFQATSVAWYRQSPQKTFELIALSTVNSAIKYEQNFTQEKFPISHPNLSFSSMTVLNAYLEDRGLYLCGASWGAQNTLYFGAGTRLSVL.

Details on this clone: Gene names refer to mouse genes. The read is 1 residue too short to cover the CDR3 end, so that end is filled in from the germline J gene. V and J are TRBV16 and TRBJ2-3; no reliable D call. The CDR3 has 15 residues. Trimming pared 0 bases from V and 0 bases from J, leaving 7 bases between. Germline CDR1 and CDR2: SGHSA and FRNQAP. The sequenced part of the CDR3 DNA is TGTGCAAGCAGCTTAGATTCGGGTAGTGCAGAAACGCTGTAT. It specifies CASSLDSGSAETLY. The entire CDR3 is CASSLDSGSAETLYF.

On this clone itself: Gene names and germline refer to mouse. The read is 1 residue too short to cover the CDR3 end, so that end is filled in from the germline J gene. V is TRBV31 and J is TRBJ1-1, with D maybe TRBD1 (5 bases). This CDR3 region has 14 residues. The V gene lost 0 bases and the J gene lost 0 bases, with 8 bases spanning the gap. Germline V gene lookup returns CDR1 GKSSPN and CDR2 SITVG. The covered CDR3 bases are TGTGCCTGGAGTCTAGGGACTCCAAACACAGAAGTCTTC. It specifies CAWSLGTPNTEVF. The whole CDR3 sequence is CAWSLGTPNTEVFF.

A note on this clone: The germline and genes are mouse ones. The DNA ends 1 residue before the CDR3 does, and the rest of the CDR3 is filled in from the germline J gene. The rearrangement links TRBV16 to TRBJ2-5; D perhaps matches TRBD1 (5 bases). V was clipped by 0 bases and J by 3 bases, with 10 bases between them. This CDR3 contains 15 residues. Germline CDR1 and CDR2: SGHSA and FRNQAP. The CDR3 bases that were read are TGTGCAAGCAGCTTAGAAACGGACACTCAAGACACCCAGTAC. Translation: CASSLETDTQDTQY. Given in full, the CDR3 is CASSLETDTQDTQYF.

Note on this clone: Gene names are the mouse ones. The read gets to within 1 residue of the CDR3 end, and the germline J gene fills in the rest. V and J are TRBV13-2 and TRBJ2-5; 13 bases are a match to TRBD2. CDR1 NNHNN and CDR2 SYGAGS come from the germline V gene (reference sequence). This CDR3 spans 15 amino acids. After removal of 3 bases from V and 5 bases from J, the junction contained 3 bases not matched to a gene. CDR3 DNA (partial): TGTGCCAGCGGTGGCCGGGACTGGGGGGGAGACACCCAGTAC. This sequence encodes CASGGRDWGGDTQY. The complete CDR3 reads CASGGRDWGGDTQYF.

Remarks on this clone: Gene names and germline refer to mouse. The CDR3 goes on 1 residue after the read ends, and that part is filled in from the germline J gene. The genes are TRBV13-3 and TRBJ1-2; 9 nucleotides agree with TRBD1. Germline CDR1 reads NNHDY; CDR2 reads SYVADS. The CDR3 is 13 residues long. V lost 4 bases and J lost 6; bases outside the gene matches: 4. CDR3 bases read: TGTGCCAGCAGTCCCACAGGGGGCGCCGACTACACC. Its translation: CASSPTGGADYT. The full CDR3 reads CASSPTGGADYTF.

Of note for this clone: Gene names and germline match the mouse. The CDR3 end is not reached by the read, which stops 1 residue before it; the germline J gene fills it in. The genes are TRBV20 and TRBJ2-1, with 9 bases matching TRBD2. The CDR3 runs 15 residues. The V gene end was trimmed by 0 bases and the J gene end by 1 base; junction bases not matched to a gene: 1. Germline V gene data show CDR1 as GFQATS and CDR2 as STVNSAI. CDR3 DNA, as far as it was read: TGTGGTGCTAGGGAGTGGGGGGGCAACTATGCTGAGCAGTTC. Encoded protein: CGAREWGGNYAEQF. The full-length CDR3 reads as CGAREWGGNYAEQFF. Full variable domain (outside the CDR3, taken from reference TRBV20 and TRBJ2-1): GALVYQYPRRTICKSGTSMRMECQAVGFQATSVAWYRQSPQKTFELIALSTVNSAIKYEQNFTQEKFPISHPNLSFSSMTVLNAYLEDRGLYLCGAREWGGNYAEQFFGPGTRLTVL.

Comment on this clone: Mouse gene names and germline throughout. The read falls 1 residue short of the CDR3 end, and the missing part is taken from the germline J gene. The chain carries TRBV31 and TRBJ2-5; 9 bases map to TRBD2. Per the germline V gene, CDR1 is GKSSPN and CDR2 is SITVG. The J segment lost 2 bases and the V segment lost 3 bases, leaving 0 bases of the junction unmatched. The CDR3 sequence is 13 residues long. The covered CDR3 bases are TGTGCCTGGAGACTGGGGGGCCAAGACACCCAGTAC. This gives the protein CAWRLGGQDTQY. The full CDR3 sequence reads CAWRLGGQDTQYF.

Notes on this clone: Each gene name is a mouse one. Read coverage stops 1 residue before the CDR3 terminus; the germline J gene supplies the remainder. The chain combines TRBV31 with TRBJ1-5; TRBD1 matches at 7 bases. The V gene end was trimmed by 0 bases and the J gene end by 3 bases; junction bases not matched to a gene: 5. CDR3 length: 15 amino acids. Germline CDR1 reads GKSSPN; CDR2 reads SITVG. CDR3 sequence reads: CAWSLDGTVNQAPLF. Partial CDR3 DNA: TGTGCCTGGAGTCTAGACGGGACAGTCAACCAGGCTCCGCTT.

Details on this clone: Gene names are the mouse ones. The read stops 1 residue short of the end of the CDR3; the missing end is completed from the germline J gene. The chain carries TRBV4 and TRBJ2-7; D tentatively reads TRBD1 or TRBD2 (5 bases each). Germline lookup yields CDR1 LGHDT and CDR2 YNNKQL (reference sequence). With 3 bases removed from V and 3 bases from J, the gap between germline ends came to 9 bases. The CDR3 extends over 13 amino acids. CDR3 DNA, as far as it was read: TGTGCCAGCAGCTATAGGGGCAACTATGAACAGTAC. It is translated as CASSYRGNYEQY. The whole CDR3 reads CASSYRGNYEQYF.

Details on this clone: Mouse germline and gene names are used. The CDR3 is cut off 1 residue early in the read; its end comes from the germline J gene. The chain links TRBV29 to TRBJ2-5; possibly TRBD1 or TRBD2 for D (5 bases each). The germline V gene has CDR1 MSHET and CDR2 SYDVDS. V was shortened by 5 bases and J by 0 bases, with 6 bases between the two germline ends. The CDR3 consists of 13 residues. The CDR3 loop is CASSGGNQDTQYF. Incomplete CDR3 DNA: TGTGCTAGCAGTGGGGGTAACCAAGACACCCAGTAC.

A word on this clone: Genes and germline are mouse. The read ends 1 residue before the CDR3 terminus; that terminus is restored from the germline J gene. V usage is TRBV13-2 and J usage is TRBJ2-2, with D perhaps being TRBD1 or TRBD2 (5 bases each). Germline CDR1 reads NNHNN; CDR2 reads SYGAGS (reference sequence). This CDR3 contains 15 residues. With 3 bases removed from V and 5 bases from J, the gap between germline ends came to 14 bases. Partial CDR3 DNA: TGTGCCAGCGGTGCCTCCGGGGCCCCGACCGGGCAGCTCTAC. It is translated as CASGASGAPTGQLY. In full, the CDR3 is CASGASGAPTGQLYF.

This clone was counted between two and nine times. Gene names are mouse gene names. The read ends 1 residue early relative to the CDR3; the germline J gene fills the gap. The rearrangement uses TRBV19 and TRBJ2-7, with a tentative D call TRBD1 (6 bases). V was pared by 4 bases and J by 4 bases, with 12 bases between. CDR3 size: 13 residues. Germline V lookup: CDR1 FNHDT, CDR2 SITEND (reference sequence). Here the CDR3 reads CASSLGTSYEQYF. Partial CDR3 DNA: TGTGCCAGCAGTCTCGGGACATCTTATGAACAGTAC.

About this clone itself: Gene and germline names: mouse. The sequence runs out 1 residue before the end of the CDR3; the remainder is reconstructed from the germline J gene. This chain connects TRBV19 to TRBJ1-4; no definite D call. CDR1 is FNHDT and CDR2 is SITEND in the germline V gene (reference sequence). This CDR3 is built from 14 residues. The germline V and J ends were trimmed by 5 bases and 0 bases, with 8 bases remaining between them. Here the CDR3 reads CASSPTVSNERLFF. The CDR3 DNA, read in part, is TGTGCCAGCAGCCCTACAGTTTCCAACGAAAGATTATTT.

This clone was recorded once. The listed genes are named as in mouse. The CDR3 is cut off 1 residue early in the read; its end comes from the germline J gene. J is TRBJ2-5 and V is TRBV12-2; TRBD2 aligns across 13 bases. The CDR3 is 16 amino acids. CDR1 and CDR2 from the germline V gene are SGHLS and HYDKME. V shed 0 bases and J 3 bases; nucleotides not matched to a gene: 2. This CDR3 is CASSLGDWGGQDTQYF. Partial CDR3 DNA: TGTGCCAGCTCTCTCGGGGACTGGGGGGGGCAAGACACCCAGTAC.

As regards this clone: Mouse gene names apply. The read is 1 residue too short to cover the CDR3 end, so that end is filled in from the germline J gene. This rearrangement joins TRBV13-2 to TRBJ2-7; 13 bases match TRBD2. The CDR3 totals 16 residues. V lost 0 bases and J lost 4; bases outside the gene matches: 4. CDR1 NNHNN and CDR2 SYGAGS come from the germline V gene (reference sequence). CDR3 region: CASGDARDWGGYEQYF. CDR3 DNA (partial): TGTGCCAGCGGTGATGCTCGGGACTGGGGGGGGTATGAACAGTAC.

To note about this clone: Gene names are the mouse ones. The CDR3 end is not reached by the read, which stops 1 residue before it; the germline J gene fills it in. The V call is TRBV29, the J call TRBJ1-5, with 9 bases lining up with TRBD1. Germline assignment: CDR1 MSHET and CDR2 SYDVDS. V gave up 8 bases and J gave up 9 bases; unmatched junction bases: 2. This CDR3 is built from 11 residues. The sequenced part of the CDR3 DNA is TGTGCTAGCGGGACAGGGTTGGCTCCGCTT. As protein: CASGTGLAPL. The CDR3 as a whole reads CASGTGLAPLF.

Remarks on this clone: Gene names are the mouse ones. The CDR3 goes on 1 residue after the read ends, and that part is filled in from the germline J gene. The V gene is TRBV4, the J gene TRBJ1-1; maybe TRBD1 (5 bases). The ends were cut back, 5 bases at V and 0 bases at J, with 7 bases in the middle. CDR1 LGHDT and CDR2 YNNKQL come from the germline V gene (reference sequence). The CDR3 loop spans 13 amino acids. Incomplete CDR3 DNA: TGTGCCAGCAGCCAAGGGGCAAACACAGAAGTCTTC. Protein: CASSQGANTEVF. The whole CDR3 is CASSQGANTEVFF. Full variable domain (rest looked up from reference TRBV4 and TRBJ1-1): ETAVFQTPNYHVTQVGNEVSFNCKQTLGHDTMYWYKQDSKKLLKIMFSYNNKQLIVNETVPRRFSPQSSDKAHLNLRIKSVEPEDSAVYLCASSQGANTEVFFGKGTRLTVV.

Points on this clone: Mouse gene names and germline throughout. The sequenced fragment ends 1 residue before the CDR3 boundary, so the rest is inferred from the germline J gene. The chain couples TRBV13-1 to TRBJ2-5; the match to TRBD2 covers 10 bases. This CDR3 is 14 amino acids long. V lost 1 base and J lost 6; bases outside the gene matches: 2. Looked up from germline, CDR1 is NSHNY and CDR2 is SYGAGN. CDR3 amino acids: CASSDPTGGDTQYF. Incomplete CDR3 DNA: TGTGCCAGCAGTGATCCGACTGGGGGGGACACCCAGTAC.

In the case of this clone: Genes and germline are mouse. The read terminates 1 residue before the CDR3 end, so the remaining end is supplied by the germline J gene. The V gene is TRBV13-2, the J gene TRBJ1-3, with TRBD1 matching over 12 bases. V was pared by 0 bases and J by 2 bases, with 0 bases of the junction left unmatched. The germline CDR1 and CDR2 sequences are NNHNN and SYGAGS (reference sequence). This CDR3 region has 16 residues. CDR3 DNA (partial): TGTGCCAGCGGTGATGGGGACAGGGGGCCTGGAAATACGCTCTAT. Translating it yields CASGDGDRGPGNTLY. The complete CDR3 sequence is CASGDGDRGPGNTLYF.